This T cell receptor (beta chain) was recovered during a study of blood T cell repertoires in COVID-19 (TCRdb year 2020). Regarding the research as a whole: Samples covering the acute and convalescent phases of COVID-19 were provided by collaborators in the United States, Italy and Spain. A freely available public database, intended as a resource for researchers studying the immune response to SARS-CoV-2, is where the repertoires were released. The sample metadata nearly always contained a de-identified subject ID, COVID-19 status, age in years and sex. The prospective study material was composed of cDNA or gDNA derived from T cells, B-cell-depleted T cells, or PBMCs. Subjects who had been exposed to COVID-19, were actively infected with it, or had recovered from it provided the deeply sampled blood TCRbeta repertoires that made up the dataset. Samples came from the ongoing ImmuneRACE study (first 160 participants) plus 1,254 subjects from 6 global collaborators. Where available, HLA class I and class II types were obtained from metadata supplied by the sample provider rather than from assay-based typing. What the work shows at the level of the full study, not this receptor alone: Clinical and demographic metadata were provided uncurated, with the amount varying by source and participant.

The immunoSEQ Assay, a bias-controlled multiplex PCR, was used to amplify TCRbeta CDR3 regions from genomic DNA. Under the source paper's analysis protocol: The number of nucleated cells in each sample was estimated from the amplification of reference gene primers within the assay. Sequence reads were collapsed and filtered to measure the absolute abundance of every unique TCRbeta CDR3 rearrangement. For each sample, productive Simpson clonality was calculated as the square root of Simpson's diversity index across productive rearrangements. TCRdb's version of the immuneACCESS table is confined to in-frame rearrangements and falls short of the full clone set. An unresolved V gene accounts for under half of the shortfall where checked; the remainder is of unknown origin. The V and J calls and clone size are taken from that table; D and trimming were inferred from the DNA. Across this sample there are 300,000 to 450,000 clones, with roughly 77% seen only once. The ten most abundant clones make up 1.1% of the sample.

Notes on this clone: Its antigen remains undetermined. No much larger clonotype is one base removed from it; base qualities were not supplied.

As encoded in the germline V gene (reference sequence), CDR1 is GTSNPN while CDR2 is SVGIG. The CDR3 sequence holds 13 residues, the cysteine and phenylalanine included. The DNA shown is the 39-base CDR3, in frame from base 1. Trimming takes 5 bases off V and 4 bases off J; junction bases not matched to a gene: 6. Whole blood was collected in K2EDTA tubes by collaborating institutions according to the institutions' own protocols. Collaborator samples were shipped for TCRbeta analysis as frozen whole blood, isolated PBMCs, or DNA extracted from either sample type. Input material: peripheral blood. The source of this sequence is a human donor with acute or convalescent COVID-19. The donor label of this sample is uncertain. The V and J segments used are TRBV30 and TRBJ2-5, with 8 middle bases fitting TRBD1. The CDR3 protein sequence reads: CAWATGDVETQYF. In nucleotides, the sequence is TGTGCCTGGGCGACAGGGGACGTAGAGACCCAGTACTTC. Outside the CDR3, residues come from the reference TRBV30 and TRBJ2-5 proteins, so the full variable domain is: SQTIHQWPATLVQPVGSPLSLECTVEGTSNPNLYWYRQAAGRGLQLLFYSVGIGQISSEVPQNLSASRPQDRQFILSSKKLLLSDSGFYLCAWATGDVETQYFGPGTRLLVL.